One T cell receptor (beta chain) is described in this entry. After extraction with the RNeasy kit, roughly 0.5 to 1 ug of the RNA was reverse transcribed using random hexamers. A single record per CDR3 protein comes from TCRdb applying MiXCR to the immunoSEQ multiplex PCR reads. This table holds 120,000 or so distinct CDR3 sequences, 85% to 95% found once. Negative magnetic isolation gave CD8+ and CD4+ cells; FACS enriched CD8+ TEMRA. These data originate in a study of CD8 T cells in Susac syndrome. The CDR3 runs to 17 residues. V lost 0 bases and J lost 9, with 21 bases in between. Germline lookup yields CDR1 MNHEY and CDR2 SVGEGT.

This clonotype was obtained from a human donor with multiple sclerosis. Sample: CD4+ T cells from PBMCs. This sequence joins TRBV6-2 or TRBV6-3 and TRBJ2-4; D possibly matches TRBD1 or TRBD2 (5 bases each). The CDR3 protein is CASSYSGQGAIRGIQYF. CDR3 in DNA: TGTGCCAGCAGTTACTCGGGGCAGGGAGCAATACGTGGCATTCAGTACTTC.